This TCR beta chain was profiled in a study of tumor-infiltrating lymphocytes in oesophageal squamous cell carcinoma. Via MiXCR, TCRdb re-called the PCR reads, giving one row per CDR3 protein. The top ten clones hold under 50% of a sample with over 14,000 distinct CDR3 sequences, around 47% of them seen once. CDR3 length equals 13 residues. In this sample, this clonotype turned up many times. The sequenced sample was blood. The chain uses TRBV12-2 and TRBJ1-1. TRBV12-2 is a listed pseudogene. This receptor was obtained from a male donor with esophageal squamous cell carcinoma. CDR3 residues: CASRLKMNTEAFF. CDR3 coding DNA: TGTGCAAGTCGCCTGAAGATGAACACTGAAGCTTTCTTT.